The 30 T cell receptor beta chains in this list originate from one sample, sequenced in a study of shared clonotypes between healthy human individuals. Data came from immunoSEQ multiplex PCR; TCRdb stores just in-frame clones and leaves some out. The repertoire consists of millions of clones, with around 94% occurring once and the leading ten covering over 0.12%. The sample consisted of naive CD4+ T cells sorted from blood. As for subset: CD45RA+ positively selected. These receptors came from a man between 18 and 29 years old in good health.

The chain uses TRBV5-6 and TRBJ1-1; 10 bases are a match to TRBD1. The CDR3 runs to 15 residues. Germline V CDR1 and CDR2: SGHDT, YYEEEE. J was trimmed by 1 base and V by 3 bases; bases with no gene match: 3. DNA for the CDR3: TGTGCCAGCAGCTCAGGGACAGGGGCGAACACTGAAGCTTTCTTT. This encodes CASSSGTGANTEAFF. Looking up the rest from reference TRBV5-6 and TRBJ1-1 gives the full variable domain: DAGVTQSPTHLIKTRGQQVTLRCSPKSGHDTVSWYQQALGQGPQFIFQYYEEEERQRGNFPDRFSGHQFPNYSSELNVNALLLGDSALYLCASSSGTGANTEAFFGQGTRLTVV.

The V and J genes are TRBV4-1 and TRBJ2-1; D uncertain. The CDR3 length is 15 residues. Germline CDR1 is MGHRA and CDR2 is YSYEKL. V was pared by 1 base and J by 0 bases, with 7 bases between. The CDR3: CASSQVSLSYNEQFF. For the CDR3, the DNA is TGCGCCAGCAGCCAAGTGTCCCTCTCCTACAATGAGCAGTTCTTC.

This clone was counted once. This chain uses TRBV19 with TRBJ2-7, with 8 bases lining up with TRBD2. Trimming at V came to 3 bases and at J to 2 bases, leaving 3 bases not matched to a gene. This CDR3 region has 14 residues. Germline V CDR1 and CDR2: LNHDA, SQIVND (reference sequence). DNA of the CDR3: TGTGCCAGTAGTATGACTAGCGACACCTACGAGCAGTACTTC. This sequence encodes CASSMTSDTYEQYF. Supplemented by reference TRBV19 and TRBJ2-7, the full variable domain reads DGGITQSPKYLFRKEGQNVTLSCEQNLNHDAMYWYRQDPGQGLRLIYYSQIVNDFQKGDIAEGYSVSREKKESFPLTVTSAQKNPTAFYLCASSMTSDTYEQYFGPGTRLTVT.

V usage is TRBV5-4 and J usage is TRBJ2-5; the D gene is possibly TRBD2 (7 bases). CDR1 and CDR2 (germline): SGHNT, YYREEE (reference sequence). The CDR3 runs 15 residues. V lost 3 bases, J lost 5 bases, and 17 bases lay in between. The CDR3 DNA follows: TGTGCCAGCAGCTCCCTAGGGGGGGCAGGGGAGACCCAGTACTTC. Translating it yields CASSSLGGAGETQYF. Full variable domain (remainder filled in from reference TRBV5-4 and TRBJ2-5): ETGVTQSPTHLIKTRGQQVTLRCSSQSGHNTVSWYQQALGQGPQFIFQYYREEENGRGNFPPRFSGLQFPNYSSELNVNALELDDSALYLCASSSLGGAGETQYFGPGTRLLVL.

The rearrangement uses TRBV29-1 and TRBJ2-3; D is ambiguous. There are 10 residues in the CDR3. Germline V CDR1 and CDR2: SQVTM, ANQGSEA. V was cut by 7 bases and J by 6 bases, with 8 bases left in between. CDR3 residues: CSASFDTQYF. The CDR3 DNA reads TGCAGCGCATCCTTTGATACGCAGTATTTT.

The CDR3 sequence is CASSLTSDAYEQYF. Here the CDR3 DNA reads TGTGCCAGCAGCTTAACTAGCGACGCCTACGAGCAGTACTTC. J is TRBJ2-7 and V is TRBV7-2; 7 positions match TRBD2. Trimming removed 2 bases from V and 2 bases from J; junction bases left unmatched: 3. CDR1 and CDR2 (germline): SGHTA, FQGNSA. There are 14 residues in the CDR3.

The CDR3 protein is CASSESTGTSPSTDTQYF. The CDR3 DNA reads TGCGCCAGCAGTGAGTCGACCGGGACTTCACCTAGCACAGATACGCAGTATTTT. The rearrangement uses TRBV10-2 and TRBJ2-3; possible D gene TRBD2, 6 bases. The V gene lost 0 bases and the J gene lost 0 bases, with 16 bases spanning the gap. The CDR3 loop spans 18 amino acids. Germline CDR1 is WSHSY and CDR2 is SAAADI.

The CDR3 sequence: CASSGDRGGNEQYF. CDR3 coding DNA: TGTGCCAGCTCTGGGGACAGGGGAGGGAACGAGCAGTACTTC. This chain links TRBV18 with TRBJ2-7, with TRBD1 matching 10 bases. J lost 5 bases, V lost 6 bases, and 7 bases had no gene match. CDR3 length equals 14 residues. The germline V gene encodes CDR1 KGHSH and CDR2 LQKENI.

The chain is built from TRBV7-9 and TRBJ2-5; the match to TRBD2 covers 8 bases. The germline V gene has CDR1 SEHNR and CDR2 FQNEAQ (reference sequence). V lost 2 bases, J lost 1 base, and 12 bases stayed unmatched. CDR3 length equals 18 residues. The CDR3 bases are TGTGCCAGCAGCTTATGGACCCGGGGGGGGGCCCCCCAAGAGACCCAGTACTTC. Translating it yields CASSLWTRGGAPQETQYF.

This clone turned up a few times. The gene calls are TRBV9 and TRBJ2-7; D perhaps matches TRBD2 (5 bases). CDR1 is SGDLS, CDR2 YYNGEE, per germline. V was shortened by 4 bases and J by 5 bases, with 16 bases between the two germline ends. This CDR3 spans 14 amino acids. The DNA of the CDR3 is TGTGCCAGCAGCACTGAGGACTGGGCAAACGAGCAGTACTTC. Residues: CASSTEDWANEQYF.

The chain employs TRBV18 and TRBJ1-5, with D tentatively TRBD1 (5 bases). Germline CDR1 is KGHSH and CDR2 is LQKENI. V lost 8 bases and J lost 1, with 12 bases in between. The CDR3 consists of 14 residues. The CDR3 loop reads CASASWGSNQPQHF. The CDR3 DNA is TGTGCCAGCGCCTCGTGGGGCAGCAATCAGCCCCAGCATTTT.

V and J are TRBV14 and TRBJ1-3; no clear D. The CDR3 is 15 residues long. V shed 6 bases and J shed 0 bases, with 12 bases lying between them. From germline, CDR1 is SGHDN and CDR2 FVKESK. The CDR3, as DNA: TGTGCCAGCAGGCCAAGCGGAAGCTCTGGAAACACCATATATTTT. Its translation is CASRPSGSSGNTIYF.

The chain carries TRBV18 and TRBJ2-1; 15 bases are shared with TRBD2. The germline CDR1 and CDR2 sequences are KGHSH and LQKENI. With V trimmed by 4 bases and J by 9 bases, 10 bases remained unmatched. The CDR3 consists of 17 residues. CDR3 bases: TGTGCCAGCTCACAAGGACTAGCGGGAGGGCTCCTAGGTGAGCAGTTCTTC. This codes for CASSQGLAGGLLGEQFF.

Notes on this clone: The sample holds other DNA sequences that translate to the same CDR3. This sequence joins TRBV5-4 and TRBJ1-1; D is uncertain. This CDR3 has 13 residues. Germline CDR1 and CDR2: SGHNT and YYREEE (reference sequence). V lost 4 bases to trimming and J lost 1 base, with 8 bases between them. As DNA, the CDR3 is TGTGCCAGCAGCCTTGACACGAACACTGAAGCTTTCTTT. Amino acid sequence: CASSLDTNTEAFF.

This clone was picked up a small number of times. The same CDR3 is also encoded by other DNA sequences in this sample. The rearrangement joins TRBV10-3 to TRBJ2-5, with no clear D. The germline V gene encodes CDR1 ENHRY and CDR2 SYGVKD. V dropped 3 bases and J dropped 4 bases, with 6 bases sitting between them. The CDR3 has 12 amino acids. The CDR3 is CAISDLGETQYF. CDR3 nucleotides: TGTGCCATCAGTGACTTAGGAGAGACCCAGTACTTC.

This clone has a single count. CDR3: CASSNGLAGGTYEQYF. The CDR3 coding sequence is TGCGCCAGCAGCAATGGACTAGCGGGAGGGACCTACGAGCAGTACTTC. V usage is TRBV5-1 and J usage is TRBJ2-7, with 15 bases fitting TRBD2. The V gene's germline CDR1 is SGHRS and CDR2 YFSETQ. Trimming at V came to 4 bases and at J to 2 bases, leaving 4 bases not matched to a gene. The CDR3 contains 16 residues.

The CDR3 reads CASSYSGTGEKLFF. The DNA for the CDR3 is TGTGCCAGCAGTTATTCAGGGACAGGTGAAAAACTGTTTTTT. V usage is TRBV6-5 and J usage is TRBJ1-4; 8 nucleotides match TRBD1. The ends lost 3 bases at V and 7 bases at J; junction bases unmatched: 4. Germline V gene lookup returns CDR1 MNHEY and CDR2 SVGAGI. CDR3 size: 14 residues.

V and J are TRBV4-1 and TRBJ1-5; 12 bases align to TRBD1. CDR3 length: 17 amino acids. Germline V gene lookup returns CDR1 MGHRA and CDR2 YSYEKL. The V gene end was trimmed by 4 bases and the J gene end by 6 bases; junction bases not matched to a gene: 10. The CDR3 region is CASSPTRGTGGSQPQHF. In nucleotides, the CDR3 is TGCGCCAGCAGCCCCACACGGGGGACAGGGGGCAGTCAGCCCCAGCATTTT.

The rearrangement uses TRBV5-6 and TRBJ1-1; maybe TRBD1 (5 bases). The CDR3 covers 14 residues. From germline, CDR1 is SGHDT and CDR2 YYEEEE. V lost 0 bases, J lost 4 bases, and 10 bases lay in between. CDR3 in amino acids: CASSLGPQGTEAFF. CDR3 DNA: TGTGCCAGCAGCTTGGGGCCCCAGGGCACTGAAGCTTTCTTT.

Concerning this clone itself: The identical CDR3 is also encoded by other nucleotide sequences in the sample. V gene TRBV5-4 combines with J gene TRBJ2-7; tentatively, D is TRBD2 (6 bases). The CDR3 has 13 amino acids. Germline V gene sequence: CDR1 SGHNT, CDR2 YYREEE (reference sequence). V lost 4 bases to trimming and J lost 1 base, with 9 bases between them. CDR3 nucleotide sequence: TGTGCCAGCAGCCCTGGACTATCCTACGAGCAGTACTTC. Translation gives CASSPGLSYEQYF.

This sequence joins TRBV19 and TRBJ2-1; maybe TRBD1 (5 bases). V dropped 1 base and J dropped 7 bases, with 17 bases sitting between them. The germline V gene has CDR1 LNHDA and CDR2 SQIVND (reference sequence). CDR3 size: 16 residues. CDR3 coding DNA: TGTGCCAGTAGTATAGCCAGGCACACAGGCGTGAATGAGCAGTTCTTC. Amino acids: CASSIARHTGVNEQFF.

The chain is built from TRBV10-3 and TRBJ1-3, with unresolved D. Looked up from germline, CDR1 is ENHRY and CDR2 is SYGVKD. There are 15 residues in the CDR3. V gave up 3 bases and J gave up 0 bases, with 9 bases separating them. The CDR3 loop is CAISDRGDSGNTIYF. The CDR3 DNA reads as TGTGCCATCAGTGATCGCGGGGACTCTGGAAACACCATATATTTT.

The chain has TRBV6-1 and TRBJ2-7; D perhaps matches TRBD2 (5 bases). CDR1 and CDR2 from the germline V gene are MNHNS and SASEGT. Trimming shortened V by 4 bases and J by 3 bases, and 10 bases separated the two germline ends. The CDR3 contains 13 residues. CDR3 coding DNA: TGTGCCAGCAGTGTGGCGGGCCGCTACGAGCAGTACTTC. Translating it yields CASSVAGRYEQYF.

This clone was picked up one time. CDR3 region: CASSLGGGRKGEQYF. CDR3 DNA sequence: TGTGCCAGCAGTTTGGGGGGAGGGCGGAAGGGTGAGCAGTACTTC. This chain uses TRBV28 with TRBJ2-7, with 7 bases identical to TRBD2. Germline V gene data show CDR1 as MDHEN and CDR2 as SYDVKM. Trimming cost V 3 bases and J 7 bases; bases outside gene matches: 12. The CDR3 length is 15 residues.

For this clone: One junction end does not reproduce the germline sequence, and a read error may be involved. The genes are TRBV7-9 and TRBJ2-7, with D hard to call. The CDR3 is 14 residues long. Germline V gene lookup returns CDR1 SEHNR and CDR2 FQNEAQ (reference sequence). CDR3 amino acids: CASSLKEYDLPGRF. Written as DNA, the CDR3 is TGTGCCAGCAGCTTAAAAGAGTATGATTTGCCGGGTCGCTTC.

With respect to this clone: The sample holds other DNA sequences that translate to the same CDR3. The rearrangement uses TRBV30 and TRBJ2-7, with no clear D. The germline V gene has CDR1 GTSNPN and CDR2 SVGIG (reference sequence). The CDR3 has 11 amino acids. Trimming cost V 0 bases and J 4 bases, with 4 bases left between them. CDR3 in DNA: TGTGCCTGGAGTGTAAGATACGAGCAGTACTTC. It specifies CAWSVRYEQYF.

This clone has a single count. The V call is TRBV28, the J call TRBJ2-1, with 13 positions matching TRBD2. Germline loops: CDR1 MDHEN, CDR2 SYDVKM. The CDR3 loop spans 15 amino acids. V dropped 5 bases and J dropped 7; count of bases not matched to a gene: 5. This chain's CDR3 is CASSLTSGGKNEQFF. Written as DNA, the CDR3 is TGTGCCAGCAGTCTGACTAGCGGGGGGAAAAATGAGCAGTTCTTC.

The chain combines TRBV7-3 with TRBJ2-5; D might be TRBD2 (6 bases). CDR1 is SGHTA and CDR2 is FQGTGA in the germline V gene. V shed 5 bases and J shed 3 bases, with 16 bases lying between them. This CDR3 is built from 15 residues. The CDR3 sequence is CASSLQRLVKETQYF. In DNA, the CDR3 is TGTGCCAGCAGCCTCCAGAGACTAGTGAAAGAGACCCAGTACTTC.

The chain combines TRBV7-3 with TRBJ2-1; possibly TRBD1 for D (7 bases). Germline CDR1 and CDR2: SGHTA and FQGTGA. V was cut by 5 bases and J by 9 bases, with 20 bases left in between. The CDR3 loop spans 15 amino acids. CDR3 bases: TGTGCCAGCAGCCAGAGGGGACAGATGGAGGGTGAGCAGTTCTTC. This codes for CASSQRGQMEGEQFF.

The J gene is TRBJ2-5, the V gene TRBV6-6, with D maybe TRBD1 (5 bases). CDR1 is MNHNY and CDR2 is SVGAGI in the germline V gene (reference sequence). The CDR3 spans 16 residues. V lost 2 bases, J lost 1 base, and 14 bases lay in between. The CDR3, as DNA: TGTGCCAGCAGTTACGGGGCAGGGTTCGGCCAAGAGACCCAGTACTTC. Amino acid sequence: CASSYGAGFGQETQYF.